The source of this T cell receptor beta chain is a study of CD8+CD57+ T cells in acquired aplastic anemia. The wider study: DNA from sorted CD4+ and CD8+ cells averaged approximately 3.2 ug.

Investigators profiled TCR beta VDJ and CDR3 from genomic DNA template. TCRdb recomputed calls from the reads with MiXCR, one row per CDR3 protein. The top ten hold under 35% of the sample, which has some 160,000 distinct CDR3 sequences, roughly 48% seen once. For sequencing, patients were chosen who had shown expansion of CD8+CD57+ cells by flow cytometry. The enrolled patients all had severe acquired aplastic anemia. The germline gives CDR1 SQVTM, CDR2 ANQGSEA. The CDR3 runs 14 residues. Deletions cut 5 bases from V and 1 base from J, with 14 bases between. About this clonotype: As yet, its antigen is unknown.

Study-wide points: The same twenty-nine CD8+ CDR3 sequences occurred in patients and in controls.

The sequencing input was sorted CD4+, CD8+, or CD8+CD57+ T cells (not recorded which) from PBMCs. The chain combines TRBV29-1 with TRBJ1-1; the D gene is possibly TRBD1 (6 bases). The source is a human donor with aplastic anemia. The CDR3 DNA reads TGCAGCGTTCGGGGACGACAGGAGAACACTGAAGCTTTCTTT. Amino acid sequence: CSVRGRQENTEAFF.